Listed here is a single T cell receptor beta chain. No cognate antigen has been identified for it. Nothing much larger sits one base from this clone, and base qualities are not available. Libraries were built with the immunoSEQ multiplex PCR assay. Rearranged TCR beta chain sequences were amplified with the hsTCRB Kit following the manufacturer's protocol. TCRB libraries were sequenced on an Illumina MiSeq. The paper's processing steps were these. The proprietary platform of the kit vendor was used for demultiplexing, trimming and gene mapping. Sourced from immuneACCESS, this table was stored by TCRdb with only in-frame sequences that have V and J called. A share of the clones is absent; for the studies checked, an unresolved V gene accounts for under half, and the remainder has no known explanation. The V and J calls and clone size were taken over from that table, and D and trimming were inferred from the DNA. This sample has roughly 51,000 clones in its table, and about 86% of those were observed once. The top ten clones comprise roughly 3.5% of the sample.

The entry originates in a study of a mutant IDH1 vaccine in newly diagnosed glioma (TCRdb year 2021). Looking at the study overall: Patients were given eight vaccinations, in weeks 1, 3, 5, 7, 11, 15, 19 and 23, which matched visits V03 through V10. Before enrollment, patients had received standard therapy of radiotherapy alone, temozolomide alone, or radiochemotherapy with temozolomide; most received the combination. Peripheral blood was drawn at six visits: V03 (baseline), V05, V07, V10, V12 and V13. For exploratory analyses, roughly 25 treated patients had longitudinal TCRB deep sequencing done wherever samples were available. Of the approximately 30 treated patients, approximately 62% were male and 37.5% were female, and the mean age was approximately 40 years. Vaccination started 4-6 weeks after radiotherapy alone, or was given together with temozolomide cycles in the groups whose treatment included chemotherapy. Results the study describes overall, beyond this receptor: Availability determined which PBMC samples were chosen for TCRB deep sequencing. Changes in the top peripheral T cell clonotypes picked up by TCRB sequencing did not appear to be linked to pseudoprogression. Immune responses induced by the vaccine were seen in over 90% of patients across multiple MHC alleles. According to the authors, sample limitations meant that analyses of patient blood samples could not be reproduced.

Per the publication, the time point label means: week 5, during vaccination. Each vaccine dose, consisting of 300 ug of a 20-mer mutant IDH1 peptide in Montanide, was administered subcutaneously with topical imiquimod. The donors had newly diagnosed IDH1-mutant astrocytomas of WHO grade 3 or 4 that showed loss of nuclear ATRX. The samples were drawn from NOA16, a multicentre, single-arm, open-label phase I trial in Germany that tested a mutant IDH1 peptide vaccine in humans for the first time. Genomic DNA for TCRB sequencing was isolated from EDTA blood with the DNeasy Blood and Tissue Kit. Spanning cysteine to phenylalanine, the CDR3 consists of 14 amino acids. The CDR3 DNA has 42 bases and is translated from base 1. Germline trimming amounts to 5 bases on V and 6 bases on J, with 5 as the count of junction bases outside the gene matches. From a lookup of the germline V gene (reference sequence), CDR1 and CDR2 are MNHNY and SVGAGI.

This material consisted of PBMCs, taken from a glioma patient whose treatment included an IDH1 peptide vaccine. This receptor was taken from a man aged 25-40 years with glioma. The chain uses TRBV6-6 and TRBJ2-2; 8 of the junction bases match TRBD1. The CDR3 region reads CASSTPGQAGELFF. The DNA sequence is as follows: TGTGCCAGCAGTACCCCGGGACAGGCCGGGGAGCTGTTTTTT.